The clone carrying this T cell receptor (beta chain) rates as medium-sized. Its target is not known. Under the authors' procedure: The study took CDR3 differences across clinicopathological groups and made a distant-metastasis classifier for papillary thyroid cancer from them. TCRdb re-called the PCR reads via MiXCR. The V and J calls come from TCRdb's annotation, not from the publication. This table has under 20,000 clones, 34% appearing once. These data come from a study of metastatic and nonmetastatic thyroid tumors. Across the whole study: Malignant thyroid and benign thyroid patients provided blood and tumor or nodule tissue whose repertoires were compared. Study conclusions and caveats: A significant increase in TCR beta diversity was reportedly seen in malignant thyroid tumors relative to benign nodules, in blood and tumor.

Germline CDR1 and CDR2: SGHTA and FQGNSA. V was cut by 3 bases and J by 3 bases, with 15 bases left in between. This CDR3 has 15 residues. Thyroid surgery had not been preceded by any treatment in any patient. This receptor was taken from a female donor with papillary thyroid cancer or a benign thyroid nodule (not recorded which). Some clones in this sample may be carry-over from other donors' samples. V and J are TRBV7-2 and TRBJ2-7, with D uncertain. Sample: tumor tissue. The CDR3 DNA sequence: TGTGCCAGCAGCTTCTCGGTCGGTGATTTCTACGAGCAGTACTTC. Its translation: CASSFSVGDFYEQYF.